A selection of T cell receptor beta chains follows, all from one sample in a study of blood T cell repertoires in COVID-19. The repertoire was sequenced with immunoSEQ multiplex PCR; TCRdb's copy has only in-frame clones and lacks some. This table holds 100,000 to 150,000 clones, 60% to 80% found once. Sequencing input: peripheral blood. These receptors all come from a man older than 75 with COVID-19, enrolled during active disease. Both conserved end residues are part of each CDR3. The D gene is left open where the match is weak. The size of a clone is reported for some rows only, either as once, few or many, or as a class for expanded clones.

cdr3_nt: TGTGCCAGCAACAGGGATTTCCAAGAGACCCAGTACTTC
cdr3_aa: CASNRDFQETQYF
d_call: NA
j_call: TRBJ2-5
v_call: TRBV2
clone_size: few

cdr3_nt: TGTGCCAGCAGCTTGACTAGCTTGGTACCCTACAATGAGCAGTTCTTC
cdr3_aa: CASSLTSLVPYNEQFF
d_call: TRBD2
j_call: TRBJ2-1
v_call: TRBV6-6
clone_size: NA

cdr3_nt: TGTGCCAGCAGCCACCGGGACACGGCGAAGGGCTACACCTTC
cdr3_aa: CASSHRDTAKGYTF
d_call: NA
j_call: TRBJ1-2
v_call: TRBV7-9
clone_size: few

cdr3_nt: TGTGCCAGCAGCTTGTTCCCTGAGTGGCTAGCGAACACCGGGGAGCTGTTTTTT
cdr3_aa: CASSLFPEWLANTGELFF
d_call: NA
j_call: TRBJ2-2
v_call: TRBV5-6
clone_size: NA

cdr3_nt: TGCGCCAGCAGCCCGAACCCCACGGGTGGTTACGAGCAGTACTTC
cdr3_aa: CASSPNPTGGYEQYF
d_call: NA
j_call: TRBJ2-7
v_call: TRBV5-1
clone_size: NA

cdr3_nt: TGTGCTAGTGGGACCGGGACAGGGGTTTCAGATACGCAGTATTTT
cdr3_aa: CASGTGTGVSDTQYF
d_call: TRBD1
j_call: TRBJ2-3
v_call: TRBV12-5
clone_size: NA

cdr3_nt: TGCGCCAGCAGTCACTGGGGGCAGACCCAAGAGACCCAGTACTTC
cdr3_aa: CASSHWGQTQETQYF
d_call: NA
j_call: TRBJ2-5
v_call: TRBV23-1
clone_size: few

cdr3_nt: TGCGCCAGCAGCTTGGTTTTAGGAGGGACCAACGTCCTGACTTTC
cdr3_aa: CASSLVLGGTNVLTF
d_call: NA
j_call: TRBJ2-6
v_call: TRBV5-1
clone_size: NA

cdr3_nt: TGTGCCAGCAGCCGGGGGGGAAACACTGAAGCTTTCTTT
cdr3_aa: CASSRGGNTEAFF
d_call: NA
j_call: TRBJ1-1
v_call: TRBV28
clone_size: NA

cdr3_nt: TGCGCCAGCAGAGGAATTGTTAGTGGGACTTATGGCTACACCTTC
cdr3_aa: CASRGIVSGTYGYTF
d_call: NA
j_call: TRBJ1-2
v_call: TRBV5-1
clone_size: many

cdr3_nt: TGTGCCAGCAGCGCGGGGATAAGTGGAGATACGCAGTATTTT
cdr3_aa: CASSAGISGDTQYF
d_call: NA
j_call: TRBJ2-3
v_call: TRBV7-2
clone_size: NA

cdr3_nt: TGTGCCAGCAGCTTAGGGACAGGGGGAGGTAACGAGCAGTACTTC
cdr3_aa: CASSLGTGGGNEQYF
d_call: TRBD1
j_call: TRBJ2-7
v_call: TRBV7-8
clone_size: NA

cdr3_nt: TGTGCCAGCAGCTGGAGCCAAACTGGTGAGCAGTTCTTC
cdr3_aa: CASSWSQTGEQFF
d_call: NA
j_call: TRBJ2-1
v_call: TRBV7-2
clone_size: NA

cdr3_nt: TGTGCCAGCAGCCAAGATTACCAGACAGATACGCAGTATTTT
cdr3_aa: CASSQDYQTDTQYF
d_call: NA
j_call: TRBJ2-3
v_call: TRBV3-1/TRBV3-2
clone_size: NA

cdr3_nt: TGTGCCAGCAGTGCCCTCAGAAACACTGAAGCTTTCTTT
cdr3_aa: CASSALRNTEAFF
d_call: NA
j_call: TRBJ1-1
v_call: TRBV28
clone_size: NA

cdr3_nt: TGTGCCAGCAGCTTTACAGGAAACTATGGCTACACCTTC
cdr3_aa: CASSFTGNYGYTF
d_call: NA
j_call: TRBJ1-2
v_call: TRBV7-9
clone_size: NA

cdr3_nt: TGTGCCAGCAGCCAAGTTGCGTCCGAAGCTTTCTTT
cdr3_aa: CASSQVASEAFF
d_call: NA
j_call: TRBJ1-1
v_call: TRBV3-1/TRBV3-2
clone_size: NA

cdr3_nt: TGCAGCGTTCCGGGACAGATTAACTATGGCTACACCTTC
cdr3_aa: CSVPGQINYGYTF
d_call: TRBD1
j_call: TRBJ1-2
v_call: TRBV29-1
clone_size: few

cdr3_nt: TGTGCCAGCAGCTTCGGGGTTAGCAAGCACAATGAGCAGTTCTTC
cdr3_aa: CASSFGVSKHNEQFF
d_call: NA
j_call: TRBJ2-1
v_call: TRBV7-2
clone_size: NA

cdr3_nt: TGTGCCAGCTGCCAAACGACTAGCGGGAAGTCTGATACGCAGTATTTT
cdr3_aa: CASCQTTSGKSDTQYF
d_call: TRBD2
j_call: TRBJ2-3
v_call: TRBV11-2
clone_size: NA

cdr3_nt: TGTGCCAGCAGTGTCAACAGGGGGCAAGACTATGGCTACACCTTC
cdr3_aa: CASSVNRGQDYGYTF
d_call: TRBD1
j_call: TRBJ1-2
v_call: TRBV28
clone_size: NA

cdr3_nt: TGCGCCAGCAGCTTGGAACTAGCGGGAGCCTACGAGCAGTACTTC
cdr3_aa: CASSLELAGAYEQYF
d_call: TRBD2
j_call: TRBJ2-7
v_call: TRBV5-1
clone_size: NA

cdr3_nt: TGTGCCAGCAGCTTTTCTCTACAGGGGGACACCGGGGAGCTGTTTTTT
cdr3_aa: CASSFSLQGDTGELFF
d_call: TRBD1
j_call: TRBJ2-2
v_call: TRBV7-9
clone_size: NA

cdr3_nt: TGCGCCAGCAGCCAACCCACAGGGTCCGTTAACTATGGCTACACCTTC
cdr3_aa: CASSQPTGSVNYGYTF
d_call: NA
j_call: TRBJ1-2
v_call: TRBV4-1
clone_size: NA

cdr3_nt: TGTGCCAGCTCACAAGGGACTAGCGCTAAAGGAGACGAGCAGTACTTC
cdr3_aa: CASSQGTSAKGDEQYF
d_call: TRBD2
j_call: TRBJ2-7
v_call: TRBV18
clone_size: NA

cdr3_nt: TGTGCCCTCAGGGACAGGGTCGACTATGGCTACACCTTC
cdr3_aa: CALRDRVDYGYTF
d_call: TRBD1
j_call: TRBJ1-2
v_call: TRBV6-6
clone_size: few

cdr3_nt: TGTGCCAGCAGTTTACGGGAGCAAGAGACCCAGTACTTC
cdr3_aa: CASSLREQETQYF
d_call: NA
j_call: TRBJ2-5
v_call: TRBV12-3/TRBV12-4
clone_size: NA

cdr3_nt: TGTGCCAGCAGCTTAACTGCCGGCGGGAACACTGAAGCTTTCTTT
cdr3_aa: CASSLTAGGNTEAFF
d_call: NA
j_call: TRBJ1-1
v_call: TRBV7-3
clone_size: few

cdr3_nt: TGTGCCAGTCACACAGGTAGCTCTGGAAACACCATATATTTT
cdr3_aa: CASHTGSSGNTIYF
d_call: NA
j_call: TRBJ1-3
v_call: TRBV28
clone_size: NA

cdr3_nt: TGCAGTCCAGCGGGAGGTCATGAGCAGTTCTTC
cdr3_aa: CSPAGGHEQFF
d_call: TRBD2
j_call: TRBJ2-1
v_call: TRBV20-1
clone_size: NA

cdr3_nt: TGTGCCAGCAGTTTTTCCCTGACAGGGGGCTTTCAAGCTTTCTTT
cdr3_aa: CASSFSLTGGFQAFF
d_call: TRBD1
j_call: TRBJ1-1
v_call: TRBV6-5
clone_size: few

cdr3_nt: TGTGCCAGCAGTCCAGGGGGGATCCGAAACACCATATATTTT
cdr3_aa: CASSPGGIRNTIYF
d_call: TRBD1
j_call: TRBJ1-3
v_call: TRBV6-5
clone_size: NA

cdr3_nt: TGTGCCAGCAGCCAAGGCGGGGAGGGGGAGAACTATGGCTACACCTTC
cdr3_aa: CASSQGGEGENYGYTF
d_call: NA
j_call: TRBJ1-2
v_call: TRBV4-2
clone_size: NA